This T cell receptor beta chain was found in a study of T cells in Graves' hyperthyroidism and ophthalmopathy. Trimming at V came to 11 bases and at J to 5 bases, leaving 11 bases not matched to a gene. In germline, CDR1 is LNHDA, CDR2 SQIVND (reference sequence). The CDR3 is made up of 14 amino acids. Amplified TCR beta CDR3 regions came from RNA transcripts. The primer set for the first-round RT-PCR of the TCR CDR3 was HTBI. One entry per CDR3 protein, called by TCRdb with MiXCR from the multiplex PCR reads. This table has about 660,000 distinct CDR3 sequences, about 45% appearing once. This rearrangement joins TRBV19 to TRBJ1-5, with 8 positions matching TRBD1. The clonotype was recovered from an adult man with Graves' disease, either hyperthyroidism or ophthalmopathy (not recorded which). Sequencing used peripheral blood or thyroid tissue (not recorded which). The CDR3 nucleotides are TGTGCCTGGAGTGAAGGACAGGGAGATCAGCCCCAGCATTTT. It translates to CAWSEGQGDQPQHF. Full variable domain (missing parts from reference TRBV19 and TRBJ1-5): DGGITQSPKYLFRKEGQNVTLSCEQNLNHDAMYWYRQDPGQGLRLIYYSQIVNDFQKGDIAEGYSVSREKKESFPLTVTSAQKNPTAFYLCAWSEGQGDQPQHFGDGTRLSIL.